Sequencing of this TCR beta chain was carried out in a study of T cell changes during pregnancy in multiple sclerosis. A word on this clone: This same CDR3 is encoded by further DNA sequences in the sample.

Method: immunoSEQ multiplex PCR; TCRdb's copy keeps in-frame clones and lacks some. The sample yields about 70,000 clones, just over 90% seen once. The TCR sequence derives from a female donor with multiple sclerosis, enrolled in a pregnancy study. Material: peripheral blood, obtained after pregnancy.

The CDR3 DNA is TGTGCCAGCAGCTTAATCGGGGGGGAGACCCAGTACTTC. It codes for CASSLIGGETQYF. The chain combines TRBV5-4 with TRBJ2-5, with 7 bases aligning to TRBD2. J lost 5 bases, V lost 2 bases, and 3 bases had no gene match. The germline V gene has CDR1 SGHNT and CDR2 YYREEE (reference sequence). The CDR3 runs 13 residues.